This T cell receptor beta chain was captured by sequencing in a study of control samples from healthy donors and cancer patients. Sequenced by immunoSEQ multiplex PCR; TCRdb stores in-frame clones only, minus some. The data contain just over 150,000 clones, over 90% of them seen just once; the ten biggest clones take up under 2.5%. Germline V gene sequence: CDR1 SNHLY, CDR2 FYNNEI. The ends lost 8 bases at V and 5 bases at J; junction bases unmatched: 6. The CDR3 consists of 14 residues. The sequence came from a man aged 45-65 years in good health. The sequenced sample was blood. The chain carries TRBV2 and TRBJ2-5; 12 positions agree with TRBD2. Here the CDR3 reads CASSPLAGGETQYF. The CDR3 nucleotides are TGTGCCAGCTCGCCGCTAGCGGGAGGGGAGACCCAGTACTTC.